These 18 T cell receptor beta chains share one sample of origin, sequenced in a study of glioma-infiltrating T cells after dendritic cell vaccination. The time point was: after dendritic cell vaccination, including at tumor progression/relapse. Clones were read by immunoSEQ multiplex PCR, and TCRdb kept only the in-frame ones, dropping some. The data show 90,000 to 110,000 clones, almost 90% seen once. The specimen was blood, collected after dendritic cell vaccination. These receptors all come from a human donor with glioblastoma.

In its sample, this clone was seen once. This chain joins TRBV5-6 and TRBJ1-2; 9 nucleotides agree with TRBD1. The germline V gene encodes CDR1 SGHDT and CDR2 YYEEEE. Trimming removed 4 bases from V and 6 bases from J; junction bases left unmatched: 7. CDR3 size: 14 residues. CDR3 nucleotides: TGTGCCAGCAGCACCGGGACAGGGATAGATGGCTACACCTTC. Translation: CASSTGTGIDGYTF.

This chain connects TRBV7-9 to TRBJ1-5; no firm D call. Germline V CDR1 and CDR2: SEHNR, FQNEAQ (reference sequence). The CDR3 runs to 13 residues. V lost 2 bases and J lost 5, with 7 bases in between. The CDR3 DNA reads TGTGCCAGCAGCTTACGAGAGGATCAGCCCCAGCATTTT. This codes for CASSLREDQPQHF. Full variable domain (outside the CDR3, taken from reference TRBV7-9 and TRBJ1-5): DTGVSQNPRHKITKRGQNVTFRCDPISEHNRLYWYRQTLGQGPEFLTYFQNEAQLEKSRLLSDRFSAERPKGSFSTLEIQRTEQGDSAMYLCASSLREDQPQHFGDGTRLSIL.

This clone was found once. The V call is TRBV5-6, the J call TRBJ2-1; 12 bases match TRBD2. V lost 4 bases and J lost 10; bases outside the gene matches: 6. Germline lookup yields CDR1 SGHDT and CDR2 YYEEEE. This CDR3 contains 14 residues. CDR3 sequence reads: CASSVGLAGREQFF. The CDR3 nucleotides read TGTGCCAGCAGCGTCGGACTAGCGGGAAGGGAGCAGTTCTTC.

CDR3 sequence reads: CASSLGQGANVLTF. The CDR3 DNA reads as TGTGCCAGCAGTCTCGGACAGGGGGCCAACGTCCTGACTTTC. The rearrangement links TRBV6-5 to TRBJ2-6; a weak D match, TRBD1 (6 bases). Trimming took 5 bases from V and 4 from J, leaving 9 bases between them. CDR1 and CDR2 (germline): MNHEY, SVGAGI. The CDR3 loop spans 14 amino acids.

This clone was seen a single time. The chain uses TRBV4-1 and TRBJ2-7, with 15 bases matching TRBD2. Losses at the gene ends were 4 bases for V and 0 bases for J; bases not matched to a gene: 10. This CDR3 contains 19 residues. Germline lookup yields CDR1 MGHRA and CDR2 YSYEKL. CDR3 in DNA: TGCGCCAGCAGCCTCCTGGGGATGGGACTAGCGGGGGGCTCCTACGAGCAGTACTTC. Its translation is CASSLLGMGLAGGSYEQYF.

The CDR3: CASRPIDRETNGYTF. DNA for the CDR3: TGCGCCAGCAGACCGATCGACAGGGAGACAAATGGCTACACCTTC. This rearrangement joins TRBV4-1 to TRBJ1-2; 7 positions match TRBD1. The V gene's germline CDR1 is MGHRA and CDR2 YSYEKL. J was trimmed by 6 bases and V by 6 bases; bases with no gene match: 13. The CDR3 covers 15 residues.

The CDR3 coding sequence is TGTGCCTCGGGGGAAGGAGTCTCTGGAAACACCATATATTTT. Its protein is CASGEGVSGNTIYF. This chain uses TRBV30 with TRBJ1-3, with D possibly TRBD1 on 5 matching bases. Germline CDR1 GTSNPN, CDR2 SVGIG (reference sequence). The CDR3 totals 14 residues. V lost 7 bases and J lost 0, with 13 bases in between.

The chain has TRBV19 and TRBJ1-6, with 9 bases matching TRBD1. The V gene end was trimmed by 4 bases and the J gene end by 9 bases; junction bases not matched to a gene: 4. Per germline, CDR1 LNHDA and CDR2 SQIVND (reference sequence). This CDR3 contains 14 residues. The CDR3 loop reads CASSTRDRASPLHF. CDR3 DNA sequence: TGTGCCAGTAGTACCCGGGACAGGGCTTCACCCCTCCACTTT. Filled out from reference TRBV19 and TRBJ1-6, the complete variable domain reads DGGITQSPKYLFRKEGQNVTLSCEQNLNHDAMYWYRQDPGQGLRLIYYSQIVNDFQKGDIAEGYSVSREKKESFPLTVTSAQKNPTAFYLCASSTRDRASPLHFGNGTRLTVT.

Worth noting for this clone: The same CDR3 can be traced to other DNA sequences in this sample. The V gene is TRBV19, the J gene TRBJ1-1; TRBD1 matches at 11 bases. The germline gives CDR1 LNHDA, CDR2 SQIVND (reference sequence). J gave up 5 bases and V 5 bases, and 7 bases lay outside the gene matches. The CDR3 has 15 residues. CDR3 bases: TGTGCCAGTAGTTACCCGGGACAGGGGGGAACTGAAGCTTTCTTT. This encodes CASSYPGQGGTEAFF.

The chain links TRBV27 to TRBJ2-7, with D possibly matching TRBD1 (6 bases). V lost 3 bases and J lost 1, with 13 bases in between. The CDR3 is 15 residues long. CDR1 is MNHEY and CDR2 is SMNVEV in the germline V gene (reference sequence). CDR3 residues: CASSLGAGASYEQYF. DNA for the CDR3: TGTGCCAGCAGTTTGGGGGCTGGAGCATCCTACGAGCAGTACTTC.

The gene calls are TRBV7-2 and TRBJ2-5; D gene uncertain. There are 16 residues in the CDR3. Germline loops: CDR1 SGHTA, CDR2 FQGNSA. V was trimmed by 5 bases and J by 1 base, leaving 17 bases between them. The CDR3 DNA follows: TGTGCCAGCAGCCGCGCCTCCTTGGAGTTCCAAGAGACCCAGTACTTC. As protein: CASSRASLEFQETQYF. Variable domain in full (rest from reference TRBV7-2 and TRBJ2-5): GAGVSQSPSNKVTEKGKDVELRCDPISGHTALYWYRQSLGQGLEFLIYFQGNSAPDKSGLPSDRFSAERTGGSVSTLTIQRTQQEDSAVYLCASSRASLEFQETQYFGPGTRLLVL.

V gene TRBV5-1 combines with J gene TRBJ2-7; 7 bases agree with TRBD1. Unmatched junction bases numbered 13, after V lost 4 bases and J lost 0 bases. CDR3 size: 17 residues. Germline V gene data show CDR1 as SGHRS and CDR2 as YFSETQ. DNA for the CDR3: TGCGCCAGCAGCCCTTACCACAGGGGATCTTACTCCTACGAGCAGTACTTC. Translated: CASSPYHRGSYSYEQYF.

This clone was observed once. The V gene is TRBV18, the J gene TRBJ1-1; D unresolved. Per germline, CDR1 KGHSH and CDR2 LQKENI. CDR3 size: 13 residues. V lost 5 bases, J lost 0 bases, and 7 bases lay in between. CDR3 residues: CASSGDMNTEAFF. In DNA form, the CDR3 reads TGTGCCAGCTCAGGTGACATGAACACTGAAGCTTTCTTT. Together with reference TRBV18 and TRBJ1-1, the CDR3 gives the full variable domain: NAGVMQNPRHLVRRRGQEARLRCSPMKGHSHVYWYRQLPEEGLKFMVYLQKENIIDESGMPKERFSAEFPKEGPSILRIQQVVRGDSAAYFCASSGDMNTEAFFGQGTRLTVV.

This rearrangement joins TRBV5-1 to TRBJ2-5, with 8 bases aligning to TRBD1. This CDR3 has 17 residues. Germline assignment: CDR1 SGHRS and CDR2 YFSETQ. V shed 4 bases, J shed 5 bases, and the junction held 16 bases outside the gene matches. Here the CDR3 DNA reads TGCGCCAGCAGCCCCGGCGCGGGCCAGGGGGCTTATGAGACCCAGTACTTC. This sequence encodes CASSPGAGQGAYETQYF.

This clone was seen a single time. The chain is built from TRBV5-1 and TRBJ2-7; D remains ambiguous. Looked up from germline, CDR1 is SGHRS and CDR2 is YFSETQ. The CDR3 extends over 13 amino acids. The V and J ends lost 1 base and 6 bases respectively, with 11 bases between them. The CDR3 nucleotides are TGCGCCAGCAGCTTGACAGTGGGTCGCGAGCAGTACTTC. Its protein is CASSLTVGREQYF.

By share, this clone counts as medium-sized. This rearrangement joins TRBV2 to TRBJ2-7, with TRBD2 matching 7 bases. Germline V gene data show CDR1 as SNHLY and CDR2 as FYNNEI. The CDR3 has 14 residues. The ends lost 3 bases at V and 4 bases at J; junction bases unmatched: 6. The CDR3 here is CASSEGREPYEQYF. CDR3 nucleotide sequence: TGTGCCAGCAGTGAGGGGCGGGAGCCGTACGAGCAGTACTTC.

V usage is TRBV21-1 and J usage is TRBJ1-5. TRBV21-1 is a pseudogene segment. CDR3 size: 17 residues. The DNA of the CDR3 is TGTGCCAGCAGCAAGTCCCCCAGAGGTTACAACAATCAGCCCCAGCATTTT. Translation gives CASSKSPRGYNNQPQHF.

The rearrangement joins TRBV11-3 to TRBJ2-1; TRBD1 matches 11 bases. Germline V gene sequence: CDR1 SGHNT, CDR2 YENEEA. The CDR3 contains 17 residues. V lost 5 bases and J lost 1; bases outside the gene matches: 7. Here the CDR3 DNA reads TGTGCCAGCAGCCCGCGGGACAGGGGGACATCCTACAATGAGCAGTTCTTC. This codes for CASSPRDRGTSYNEQFF.